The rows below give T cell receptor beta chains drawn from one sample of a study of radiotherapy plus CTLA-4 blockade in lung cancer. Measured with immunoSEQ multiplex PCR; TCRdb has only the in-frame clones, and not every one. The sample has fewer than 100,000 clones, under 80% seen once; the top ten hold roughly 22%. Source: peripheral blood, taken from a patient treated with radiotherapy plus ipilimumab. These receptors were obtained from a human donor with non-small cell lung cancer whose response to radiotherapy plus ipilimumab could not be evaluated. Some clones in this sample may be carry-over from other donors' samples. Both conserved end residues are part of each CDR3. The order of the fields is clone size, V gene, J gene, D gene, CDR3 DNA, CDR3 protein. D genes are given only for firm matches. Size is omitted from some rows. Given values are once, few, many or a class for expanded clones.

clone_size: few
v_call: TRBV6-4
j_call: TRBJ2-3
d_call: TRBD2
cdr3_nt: TGTGCCAGCAGTGACGAAGGTAGCGGGGACACCCATCTCACAGATACGCAGTATTTT
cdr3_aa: CASSDEGSGDTHLTDTQYF

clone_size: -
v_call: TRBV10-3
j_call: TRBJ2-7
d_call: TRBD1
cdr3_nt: TGTGCCATCAGTGAGTCCGAGTTCGACAGGGCGGCCTACGAGCAGTACTTC
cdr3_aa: CAISESEFDRAAYEQYF

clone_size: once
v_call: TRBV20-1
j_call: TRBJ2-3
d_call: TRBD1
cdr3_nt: TGCAGTGCTAGAAACCGGGACAGGGGGTATTTT
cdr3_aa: CSARNRDRGYF

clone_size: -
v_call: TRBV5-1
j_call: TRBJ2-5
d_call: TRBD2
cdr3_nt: TGCGCCAGCTCCTCCCGGACTAGCGGGGGGGCCCAGTACTTC
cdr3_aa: CASSSRTSGGAQYF

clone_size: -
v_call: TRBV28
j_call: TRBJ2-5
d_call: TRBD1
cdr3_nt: TGTGCCAGCACCCAACAGGGGGAGGAGGAGACCCAGTACTTC
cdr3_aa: CASTQQGEEETQYF

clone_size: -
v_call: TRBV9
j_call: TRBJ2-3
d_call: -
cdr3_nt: TGTGCCAGCAGCGTAGCTGGGACTCGTGGGGATACGCAGTATTTT
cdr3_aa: CASSVAGTRGDTQYF

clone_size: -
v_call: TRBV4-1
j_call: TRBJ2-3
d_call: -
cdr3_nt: TGCGCCAGCAGCCAATACAACTGGGCCGAGCAGTATTTT
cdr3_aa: CASSQYNWAEQYF

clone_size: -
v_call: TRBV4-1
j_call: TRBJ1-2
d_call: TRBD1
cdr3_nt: TGCGCCAGCAGCCATGAACCCAGGAGACAGGGGGCCTATGGCTACACCTTC
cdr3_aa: CASSHEPRRQGAYGYTF

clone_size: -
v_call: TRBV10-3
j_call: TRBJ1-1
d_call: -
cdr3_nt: TGTGCCATCAGGATCCCAGGGAACACTGAAGCTTTCTTT
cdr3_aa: CAIRIPGNTEAFF

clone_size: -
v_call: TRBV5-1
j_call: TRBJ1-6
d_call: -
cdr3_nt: TGCGCCAGCAGCTTACGGGGTAGACTCGATTCACCCCTCCACTTT
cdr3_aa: CASSLRGRLDSPLHF

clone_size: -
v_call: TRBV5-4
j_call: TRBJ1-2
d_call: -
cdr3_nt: TGTGCCAGCATAGGGTCGGGGGGGTATGGCTACACCTTC
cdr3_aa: CASIGSGGYGYTF

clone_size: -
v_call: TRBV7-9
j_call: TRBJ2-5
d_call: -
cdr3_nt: TGTGCCAGCAGCTTATCACTAGAGACCCAGTACTTC
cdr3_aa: CASSLSLETQYF

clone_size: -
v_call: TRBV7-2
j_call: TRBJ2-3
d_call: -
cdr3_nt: TGTGCCAGCAGCCCGGGACACCAAGTTAGCACAGATACGCAGTATTTT
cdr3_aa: CASSPGHQVSTDTQYF

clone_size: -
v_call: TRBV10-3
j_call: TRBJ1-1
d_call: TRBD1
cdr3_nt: TGTGCCATCAGATGGGACAGGGGAATTGAAGCTTTCTTT
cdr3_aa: CAIRWDRGIEAFF

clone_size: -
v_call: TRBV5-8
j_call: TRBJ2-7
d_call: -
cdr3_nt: TGTGCCAGCAGCTACCGACAGGTCTTATCGTACGAGCAGTACTTC
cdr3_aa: CASSYRQVLSYEQYF

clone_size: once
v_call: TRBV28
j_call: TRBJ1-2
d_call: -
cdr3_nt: TGTGCCAGCCGTCCGGGGGTCTATGGCTACACCTTC
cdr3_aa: CASRPGVYGYTF

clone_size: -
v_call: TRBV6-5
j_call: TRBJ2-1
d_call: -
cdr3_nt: TGTGCCAGCACTCGAAGCGGTGGCAATGAGCAGTTCTTC
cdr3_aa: CASTRSGGNEQFF

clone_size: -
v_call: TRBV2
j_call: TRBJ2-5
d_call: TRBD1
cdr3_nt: TGTGCCAGCAGTGAAGCCAGACAGGGGGGGACCCAGTACTTC
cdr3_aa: CASSEARQGGTQYF

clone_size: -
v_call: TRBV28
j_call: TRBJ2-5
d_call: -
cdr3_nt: TGTGCCAGCAGTCAACGGGGAGAGACCCAGTACTTC
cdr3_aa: CASSQRGETQYF

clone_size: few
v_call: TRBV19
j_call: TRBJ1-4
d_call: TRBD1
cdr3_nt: TGTGCCTCCTCGGACAGGGTCGATAATGAAAAACTGTTTTTT
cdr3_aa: CASSDRVDNEKLFF

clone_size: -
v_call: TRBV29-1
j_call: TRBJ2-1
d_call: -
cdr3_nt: TGCAGCGTTGAATTAGGCCGGGGAATATCCTACAATGAGCAGTTCTTC
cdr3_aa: CSVELGRGISYNEQFF

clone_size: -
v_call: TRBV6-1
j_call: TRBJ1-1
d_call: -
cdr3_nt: TGTGCCAGCAGTACTACTAACACTGAAGCTTTCTTT
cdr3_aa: CASSTTNTEAFF

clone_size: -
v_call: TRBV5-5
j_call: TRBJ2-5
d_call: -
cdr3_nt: TGTGCCAGCAGCCTCGGGACTGCCCAAGAGACCCAGTACTTC
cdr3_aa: CASSLGTAQETQYF

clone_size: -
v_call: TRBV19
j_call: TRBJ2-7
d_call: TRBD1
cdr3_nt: TGTGCCAGTAGCTTGGGACAGAAATACGAGCAGTACTTC
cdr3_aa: CASSLGQKYEQYF

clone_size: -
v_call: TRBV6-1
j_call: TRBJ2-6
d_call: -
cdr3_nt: TGTGCCAGCAGTGAATGGACAACTGGGGCCAACGTCCTGACTTTC
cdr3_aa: CASSEWTTGANVLTF

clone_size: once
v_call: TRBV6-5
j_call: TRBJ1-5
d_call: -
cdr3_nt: TGTGCCAGCAGTCGGGGTTTGGGCGGGAGGCCCCAGCATTTT
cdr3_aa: CASSRGLGGRPQHF

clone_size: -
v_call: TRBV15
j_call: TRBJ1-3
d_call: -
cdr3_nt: TGTGCCACCACCACGGGGGCTGGAAACACCATATATTTT
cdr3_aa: CATTTGAGNTIYF

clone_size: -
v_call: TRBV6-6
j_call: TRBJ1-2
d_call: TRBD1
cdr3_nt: TGTGCCAGCAGTTCCAGAGGGGGCGAAAACTATGGCTACACCTTC
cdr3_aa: CASSSRGGENYGYTF

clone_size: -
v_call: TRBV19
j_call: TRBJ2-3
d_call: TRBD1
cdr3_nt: TGTGCCAGTAGTAGGACAGGGGACCCCACAGATACGCAGTATTTT
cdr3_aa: CASSRTGDPTDTQYF

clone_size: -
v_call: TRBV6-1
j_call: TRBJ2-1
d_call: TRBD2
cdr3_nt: TGTGCCAGCAGACCTAGCGGGGGGGCGAGGAATGAGCAGTTCTTC
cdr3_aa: CASRPSGGARNEQFF